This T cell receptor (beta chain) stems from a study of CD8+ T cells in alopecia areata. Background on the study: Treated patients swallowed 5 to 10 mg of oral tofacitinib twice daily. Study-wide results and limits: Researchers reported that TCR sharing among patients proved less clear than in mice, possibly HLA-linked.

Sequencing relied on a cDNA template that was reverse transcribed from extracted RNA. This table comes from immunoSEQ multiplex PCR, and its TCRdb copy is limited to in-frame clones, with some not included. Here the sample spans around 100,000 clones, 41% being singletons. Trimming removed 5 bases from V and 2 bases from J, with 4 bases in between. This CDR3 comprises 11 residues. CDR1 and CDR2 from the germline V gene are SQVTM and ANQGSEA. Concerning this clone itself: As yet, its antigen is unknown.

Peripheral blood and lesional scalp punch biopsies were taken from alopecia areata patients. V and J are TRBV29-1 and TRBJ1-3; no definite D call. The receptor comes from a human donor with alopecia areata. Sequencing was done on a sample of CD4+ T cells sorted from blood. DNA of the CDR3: TGCAGCGTTAGTACTGGAAACACCATATATTTT. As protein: CSVSTGNTIYF.